This T cell receptor beta chain comes out of a study of shared clonotypes between healthy human individuals. Produced via immunoSEQ multiplex PCR; TCRdb's table is partial and in-frame only. The profile shows roughly 600,000 clones, roughly 98% of them singletons. Germline V lookup: CDR1 ENHRY, CDR2 SYGVKD. With 0 bases removed from V and 1 base from J, the gap between germline ends came to 9 bases. The CDR3 contains 15 residues. Details on this clone: The antigen remains unidentified.

Terminally differentiated effector memory CD45RA+ cells were excluded by CCR7 positive selection of CD45RO-negative cells. Broader study findings: Four donors had 4% to 5% of their naive CD4 clonotypes in common.

This receptor was identified in a man younger than 45 in good health. Source material: naive CD8+ T cells sorted from blood. The J gene is TRBJ1-1, the V gene TRBV10-3; D call uncertain. CDR3 region: CAISESNDRNTEAFF. The DNA of the CDR3 is TGTGCCATCAGTGAGTCGAACGATCGGAACACTGAAGCTTTCTTT.